This entry describes one T cell receptor beta chain. What it recognizes is unknown. The germline gives CDR1 SNHLY, CDR2 FYNNEI. The CDR3 runs to 14 residues. V gave up 8 bases and J gave up 4 bases, with 17 bases separating them. The authors ran a second PCR of about 6 to 11 cycles using a sample-barcoded 5' primer and a J-beta primer mix. MiXCR, run by TCRdb on the 5' RACE reads, gives a single entry per CDR3 protein. The sample gives around 1,000,000 distinct CDR3 sequences, 30% to 40% of which show up once; about 12% is in the top ten. These data originate in a study of blood T cells in healthy people across ages. Study results and limitations: Per-million-T-cell TCR beta diversity fell roughly linearly with age.

The rearrangement joins TRBV2 to TRBJ2-5, with a possible D match to TRBD2 (6 bases). The sequence derives from a man in his late teens or twenties in good health. The sample consisted of blood. DNA of the CDR3: TGTGCCAGCGAGGGACTTACAAGGGGAGAGACCCAGTACTTC. Its translation is CASEGLTRGETQYF.